The 30 T cell receptor beta chains listed next were all sequenced from one sample in a study of vaccination and CD4 T cells after COVID-19. Their specific antigens are unknown. Sequencing of the DNA from cultured CD4+ T cells was carried out with the Oncomine TCR Beta short-read assay. TCRdb re-derived calls from the PCR reads in MiXCR, one entry per CDR3 protein. The sample includes around 19,000 distinct CDR3 sequences, almost 60% of them seen just once. Indicated treatment: 10-day PBMC culture with coronavirus spike peptide pools or control peptides (ViraFEST assay). What was sequenced was CD4+ T cells from blood, cultured in vitro. These receptors all stem from a human donor who had recovered from COVID-19.

The chain employs TRBV5-1 and TRBJ2-5, with TRBD2 identical over 7 bases. The V gene end was trimmed by 0 bases and the J gene end by 1 base; junction bases not matched to a gene: 9. Germline CDR1 reads SGHRS; CDR2 reads YFSETQ. The CDR3 is made up of 17 amino acids. CDR3 bases: TGCGCCAGCAGCTTGGCGGATACGACGGGGGGCCAAGAGACCCAGTACTTC. It encodes CASSLADTTGGQETQYF. The full variable domain, with the rest looked up from reference TRBV5-1 and TRBJ2-5, is KAGVTQTPRYLIKTRGQQVTLSCSPISGHRSVSWYQQTPGQGLQFLFEYFSETQRNKGNFPGRFSGRQFSNSRSEMNVSTLELGDSALYLCASSLADTTGGQETQYFGPGTRLLVL.

The chain combines TRBV2 with TRBJ2-7; D is perhaps TRBD1 (6 bases). The CDR3 consists of 13 residues. V lost 6 bases and J 7 bases, leaving 16 bases between the germline ends. The germline CDR1 and CDR2 sequences are SNHLY and FYNNEI. The CDR3, as DNA: TGTGCCAGCAGAAGGGACACCGCCTGGGAGCAGTACTTC. It is translated as CASRRDTAWEQYF.

This clonotype occurred once. This chain connects TRBV6-1 to TRBJ2-7; TRBD2 matches at 10 bases. Trimming at V came to 6 bases and at J to 5 bases, leaving 7 bases not matched to a gene. The CDR3 contains 14 residues. The germline gives CDR1 MNHNS, CDR2 SASEGT. DNA of the CDR3: TGTGCCAGCAGCGGTAGCGGGAGGAGCCACGAGCAGTACTTC. Translating it yields CASSGSGRSHEQYF.

V gene TRBV6-1 combines with J gene TRBJ1-5; D ambiguous. CDR1 is MNHNS, CDR2 SASEGT, per germline. Trimming removed 8 bases from V and 1 base from J, with 9 bases in between. The CDR3 runs 13 residues. The CDR3, as DNA: TGTGCCAGCCGGAGGGTCAGCAATCAGCCCCAGCATTTT. It is translated as CASRRVSNQPQHF.

This clonotype was seen once. This sequence joins TRBV6-1 and TRBJ2-6, with D unclear. The CDR3 is 16 residues long. V gave up 5 bases and J gave up 0 bases, with 11 bases separating them. The germline V gene encodes CDR1 MNHNS and CDR2 SASEGT. CDR3 sequence: CASSTGSHSGANVLTF. DNA of the CDR3: TGTGCCAGCAGTACCGGGTCCCACTCTGGGGCCAACGTCCTGACTTTC.

V and J are TRBV7-3 and TRBJ2-2; 12 bases are shared with TRBD2. Trimming at V came to 5 bases and at J to 4 bases, leaving 5 bases not matched to a gene. Germline values: CDR1 SGHTA, CDR2 FQGTGA. CDR3 length: 16 amino acids. In DNA form, the CDR3 reads TGTGCCAGCAGCCCTAGCGGGAGGGCCCTCACCGGGGAGCTGTTTTTT. This translates into CASSPSGRALTGELFF.

The chain joins TRBV6-1 to TRBJ1-6; TRBD1 agrees at 9 bases. The junction had 10 bases not matched to a gene; V was cut back by 6 bases and J by 13 bases. The CDR3 has 14 amino acids. In germline, CDR1 is MNHNS, CDR2 SASEGT. In nucleotides, the CDR3 is TGTGCCAGCAGACAGGGACAGGGCATTTTCCCCCTCCACTTT. Translating it yields CASRQGQGIFPLHF.

The chain combines TRBV6-2 or TRBV6-3 with TRBJ2-7; TRBD2 is a possible D gene (5 bases). This CDR3 contains 15 residues. Germline V gene data show CDR1 as MNHEY and CDR2 as SVGEGT. The ends were cut back, 5 bases at V and 2 bases at J, with 16 bases in the middle. In DNA form, the CDR3 reads TGTGCCAGCAGTCCCCCTGGGGAGTCCGCCTACGAGCAGTACTTC. Its protein product is CASSPPGESAYEQYF.

This chain uses TRBV15 with TRBJ2-3; either TRBD1 or TRBD2 may fit D (5 bases each). Between the trimmed V and J ends, which lost 1 base and 2 bases, there was a span of 10 bases. Germline V gives CDR1 LNHNV, CDR2 YYDKDF (reference sequence). This CDR3 spans 15 amino acids. The CDR3 sequence: CATSRGGGLTDTQYF. Written as DNA, the CDR3 is TGTGCCACCAGCAGAGGTGGGGGTCTCACAGATACGCAGTATTTT. The complete variable domain, with remaining parts taken from reference TRBV15 and TRBJ2-3, reads DAMVIQNPRYQVTQFGKPVTLSCSQTLNHNVMYWYQQKSSQAPKLLFHYYDKDFNNEADTPDNFQSRRPNTSFCFLDIRSPGLGDTAMYLCATSRGGGLTDTQYFGPGTRLTVL.

This clonotype was seen a single time. This chain connects TRBV11-3 to TRBJ2-7, with no clear D. V lost 1 base and J 3 bases, leaving 19 bases between the germline ends. CDR1 SGHNT and CDR2 YENEEA come from the germline V gene. The CDR3 contains 17 residues. Here the CDR3 reads CASSLAPGQINFYEQYF. CDR3 sequence (DNA): TGTGCCAGCAGCTTAGCCCCCGGCCAGATCAATTTCTACGAGCAGTACTTC.

This clonotype showed up just a few times. The chain has TRBV27 and TRBJ2-2; D not resolved. The CDR3 sequence is 14 residues long. The germline V gene has CDR1 MNHEY and CDR2 SMNVEV (reference sequence). The V gene lost 0 bases and the J gene lost 3 bases, with 5 bases spanning the gap. The CDR3 protein is CASSLSWDTGELFF. The CDR3 DNA follows: TGTGCCAGCAGTTTATCTTGGGACACCGGGGAGCTGTTTTTT.

The chain has TRBV2 and TRBJ1-1; unclear D gene. CDR1 and CDR2 (germline): SNHLY, FYNNEI. The CDR3 runs 13 residues. V lost 4 bases and J 7 bases, leaving 13 bases between the germline ends. In DNA form, the CDR3 reads TGTGCCAGCAGTGTAACTACAGCGGGTGAAGCTTTCTTT. Translating it yields CASSVTTAGEAFF.

The chain employs TRBV20-1 and TRBJ2-1, with no clear D. Germline CDR1 and CDR2: DFQATT and SNEGSKA (reference sequence). V lost 3 bases, J lost 0 bases, and 9 bases lay in between. This CDR3 is built from 14 residues. The CDR3 DNA is TGCAGTGCTAGCGGGCGCCCCTCCTACAATGAGCAGTTCTTC. Amino acid sequence: CSASGRPSYNEQFF.

The genes are TRBV5-1 and TRBJ2-7; no reliable D call. The CDR3 runs to 13 residues. Trimming stripped 3 bases from V and 6 bases from J, with 13 bases between. Germline V CDR1 and CDR2: SGHRS, YFSETQ. CDR3 DNA: TGCGCCAGCAGCTACAATCCTGGCGGCGAGCAGTACTTC. Its translation is CASSYNPGGEQYF. Full variable domain (rest looked up from reference TRBV5-1 and TRBJ2-7): KAGVTQTPRYLIKTRGQQVTLSCSPISGHRSVSWYQQTPGQGLQFLFEYFSETQRNKGNFPGRFSGRQFSNSRSEMNVSTLELGDSALYLCASSYNPGGEQYFGPGTRLTVT.

The rearrangement links TRBV12-3 or TRBV12-4 to TRBJ2-2; the D gene is possibly TRBD2 (5 bases). The CDR3 has 14 amino acids. V was shortened by 8 bases and J by 1 base, with 11 bases between the two germline ends. CDR3 loop: CASVAGMNTGELFF. CDR3 bases: TGTGCCAGCGTAGCCGGGATGAACACCGGGGAGCTGTTTTTT.

This chain connects TRBV20-1 to TRBJ2-7; D gene uncertain. The CDR3 covers 11 residues. The germline V gene encodes CDR1 DFQATT and CDR2 SNEGSKA (reference sequence). Between the trimmed V and J ends, which lost 6 bases and 8 bases, there was a span of 14 bases. The CDR3 protein is CSAIVSPKQYF. In DNA form, the CDR3 reads TGCAGTGCGATAGTAAGCCCAAAGCAGTACTTC.

This clonotype has just a few counts. The gene calls are TRBV2 and TRBJ1-4; a weak D match, TRBD1 (6 bases). This CDR3 has 13 amino acids. In germline, CDR1 is SNHLY, CDR2 FYNNEI. V lost 6 bases, J lost 11 bases, and 16 bases lay in between. The CDR3 DNA reads TGTGCCAGCAGAACTGACAGGTTGCGGAAACTGTTTTTT. Translating gives CASRTDRLRKLFF.

This clonotype has just a few counts. The chain combines TRBV24-1 with TRBJ2-5; 7 bases are a match to TRBD1. V lost 1 base to trimming and J lost 2 bases; unmatched junction nucleotides: 3. Per the germline V gene, CDR1 is KGHDR and CDR2 is SFDVKD. The CDR3 sequence is 15 residues long. CDR3 residues: CATSDFRQGQETQYF. The DNA for the CDR3 is TGTGCCACCAGTGATTTTCGACAGGGTCAAGAGACCCAGTACTTC.

The table lists this clonotype with a count of one. The chain carries TRBV20-1 and TRBJ2-3, with 7 positions matching TRBD1. The J segment lost 1 base and the V segment lost 3 bases, leaving 7 bases of the junction unmatched. The CDR3 sequence is 15 residues long. Germline lookup yields CDR1 DFQATT and CDR2 SNEGSKA (reference sequence). CDR3 amino acids: CSASPSGGGTDTQYF. The CDR3, as DNA: TGCAGTGCTAGCCCGTCAGGGGGAGGCACAGATACGCAGTATTTT.

This chain uses TRBV11-2 with TRBJ1-3, with D unclear. Germline assignment: CDR1 SGHAT and CDR2 FQNNGV. V was pared by 0 bases and J by 4 bases, with 1 base between. The CDR3 runs to 12 residues. The CDR3 bases are TGTGCCAGCAGCTTAGAGGGAAACACCATATATTTT. Translated, it gives CASSLEGNTIYF.

The CDR3: CASSLISSGAGETQYF. In DNA, the CDR3 is TGTGCCAGCAGCTTGATCTCTAGCGGGGCCGGAGAGACCCAGTACTTC. The chain uses TRBV7-2 and TRBJ2-5; 9 bases map to TRBD2. The junction had 9 bases not matched to a gene; V was cut back by 3 bases and J by 4 bases. Germline V CDR1 and CDR2: SGHTA, FQGNSA. CDR3 length: 16 residues.

The genes are TRBV10-3 and TRBJ2-7; TRBD2 agrees at 8 bases. Germline V gene data show CDR1 as ENHRY and CDR2 as SYGVKD. CDR3 length: 13 amino acids. V trimming: 4 bases; J trimming: 3 bases; junction bases outside the gene matches: 2. In DNA, the CDR3 is TGTGCCATCAGTGCCAGCGGGAGCTACGAGCAGTACTTC. Translating gives CAISASGSYEQYF.

V usage is TRBV7-9 and J usage is TRBJ1-1; D remains ambiguous. V was trimmed by 5 bases and J by 2 bases, leaving 12 bases between them. CDR1 SEHNR and CDR2 FQNEAQ come from the germline V gene (reference sequence). The CDR3 has 14 residues. CDR3 in amino acids: CASSVVDRNTEAFF. The CDR3 nucleotides are TGTGCCAGCAGCGTAGTCGACCGAAACACTGAAGCTTTCTTT.

This clonotype came up a few times. V usage is TRBV11-2 and J usage is TRBJ2-7, with D perhaps TRBD2 (5 bases). The CDR3 length is 12 residues. Deletions cut 4 bases from V and 6 bases from J, with 10 bases between. Germline V gene sequence: CDR1 SGHAT, CDR2 FQNNGV. CDR3 nucleotides: TGTGCCAGCAGCTCCTCGGGAAGCGAGCAGTACTTC. The encoded protein is CASSSSGSEQYF.

V gene TRBV2 combines with J gene TRBJ1-6; D gene uncertain. The CDR3 contains 13 residues. The V gene lost 7 bases and the J gene lost 5 bases, with 9 bases spanning the gap. Germline CDR1 reads SNHLY; CDR2 reads FYNNEI. CDR3 DNA sequence: TGTGCCAGCACGACCGAGGATAATTCACCCCTCCACTTT. This encodes CASTTEDNSPLHF.

The V and J genes are TRBV6-1 and TRBJ2-7; unclear D gene. Germline-derived CDR1 and CDR2 are MNHNS and SASEGT. V was clipped by 9 bases and J by 3 bases, with 21 bases between them. This CDR3 is built from 15 residues. The CDR3 sequence: CASRDPPRGVYEQYF. In DNA, the CDR3 is TGTGCCAGTAGAGACCCTCCCCGTGGTGTCTACGAGCAGTACTTC.

This clonotype occurred a few times. The chain is built from TRBV20-1 and TRBJ2-5; tentatively, D is TRBD1 (6 bases). Germline CDR1 is DFQATT and CDR2 is SNEGSKA (reference sequence). Trimming left V 6 bases short and J 4 bases short, with 21 bases between. The CDR3 covers 15 residues. CDR3 sequence reads: CSAPVPWGRRETQYF. The CDR3 coding sequence is TGCAGTGCCCCGGTCCCATGGGGGCGCCGAGAGACCCAGTACTTC.

This rearrangement joins TRBV7-8 to TRBJ2-7, with D possibly TRBD2 on 6 matching bases. Germline V lookup: CDR1 SGHVS, CDR2 FQNEAQ. Trimming left V 1 base short and J 2 bases short, with 15 bases between. This CDR3 spans 16 amino acids. DNA for the CDR3: TGTGCCAGCAGCTTAGGGCTTAGGAGGGAGACCTACGAGCAGTACTTC. Protein: CASSLGLRRETYEQYF.

By share of the sample, this clonotype is medium-sized. The V and J genes are TRBV28 and TRBJ2-1; 11 bases map to TRBD1. Germline CDR1 MDHEN, CDR2 SYDVKM. J was trimmed by 6 bases and V by 7 bases; bases with no gene match: 8. The CDR3 extends over 15 amino acids. CDR3 DNA sequence: TGTGCCAGCACCCTAGGGGGGACAGGGGGCAATGAGCAGTTCTTC. Its protein is CASTLGGTGGNEQFF.

The genes are TRBV28 and TRBJ2-5; 9 nucleotides line up with TRBD2. The CDR3 has 17 residues. J lost 2 bases, V lost 6 bases, and 13 bases had no gene match. The germline V gene encodes CDR1 MDHEN and CDR2 SYDVKM. As DNA, the CDR3 is TGTGCCAGCAGCCCCTGGCGGGGAGCGGGAGGACAAGAGACCCAGTACTTC. Encoded protein: CASSPWRGAGGQETQYF.